This TCR beta chain was identified in a study of beta chain features in type 1 diabetes. This clone occurred many times. The sequenced template was cDNA made from the entire isolated RNA. Some clones are missing from TCRdb's copy, which holds only in-frame ones; the method was immunoSEQ multiplex PCR. This table has 300,000 to 350,000 clones, roughly 8% appearing once. V lost 9 bases to trimming and J lost 3 bases, with 8 bases between them. CDR1 is ENHRY, CDR2 SYGVKD, per germline. The length of the CDR3 is 12 residues. The source material was central memory CD4+ T cells from blood. The receptor was derived from a woman between 18 and 29 years old in good health. This chain connects TRBV10-3 to TRBJ2-2, with a weak D call TRBD1 (6 bases). CDR3 protein: CAIQGYTGELFF. In nucleotides, the CDR3 is TGTGCCATACAGGGTTACACCGGGGAGCTGTTTTTT.